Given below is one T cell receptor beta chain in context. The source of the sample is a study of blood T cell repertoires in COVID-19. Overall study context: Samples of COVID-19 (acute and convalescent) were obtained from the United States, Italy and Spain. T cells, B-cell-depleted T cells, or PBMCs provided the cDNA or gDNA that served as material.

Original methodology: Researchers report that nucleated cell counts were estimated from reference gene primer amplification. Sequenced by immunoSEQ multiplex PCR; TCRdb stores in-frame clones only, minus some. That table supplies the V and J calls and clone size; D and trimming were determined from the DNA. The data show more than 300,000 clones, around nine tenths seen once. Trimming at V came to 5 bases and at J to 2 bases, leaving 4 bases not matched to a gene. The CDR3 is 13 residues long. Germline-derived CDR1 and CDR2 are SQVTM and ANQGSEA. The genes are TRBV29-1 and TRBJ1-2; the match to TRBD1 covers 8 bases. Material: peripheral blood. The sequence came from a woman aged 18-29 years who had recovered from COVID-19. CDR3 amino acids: CSVRQGLNYGYTF. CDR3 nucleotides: TGCAGCGTTAGACAGGGGTTAAACTATGGCTACACCTTC.